This T cell receptor beta chain was profiled in a study of identical twins. TCRdb ran MiXCR on the 5' RACE reads and lists one entry per CDR3 protein. The profile shows approximately 490,000 distinct CDR3 sequences, under 25% of them singletons. Regarding the study as a whole: Whereas memory repertoires showed no such difference, abundant cord blood beta clonotypes carried fewer insertions. Monozygotic twin pairs showed more out-of-frame TCR alpha sharing than models estimated.

The CDR3 contains 17 residues. Germline assignment: CDR1 SQVTM and CDR2 ANQGSEA. The V end lost 5 bases, the J end lost 0 bases, and 17 bases lay between the germline ends. Concerning this clonotype itself: Its antigen is as yet unknown.

These data were likewise used in another study, on yellow fever vaccine responses in identical twins.

The rearrangement joins TRBV29-1 to TRBJ2-6, with D perhaps TRBD1 (6 bases). The specimen sequenced was CD4+ T cells sorted from blood. This clonotype was obtained from a woman in her late teens or twenties in good health. The chain's CDR3 is CSVRQGYRRSGANVLTF. In DNA form, the CDR3 reads TGCAGCGTTCGTCAGGGGTACCGCCGCTCTGGGGCCAACGTCCTGACTTTC. Combining the CDR3 with reference TRBV29-1 and TRBJ2-6 gives the whole variable domain SAVISQKPSRDICQRGTSLTIQCQVDSQVTMMFWYRQQPGQSLTLIATANQGSEATYESGFVIDKFPISRPNLTFSTLTVSNMSPEDSSIYLCSVRQGYRRSGANVLTFGAGSRLTVL.